This T cell receptor (beta chain) was observed in a study of lymphopenia after photon versus proton radiotherapy. Assay: immunoSEQ multiplex PCR; the TCRdb copy retains only in-frame clones and omits some. The sample contains 40,000 to 55,000 clones, 92% of which appear only once. Trimming removed 0 bases from V and 0 bases from J, with 8 bases in between. The CDR3 has 14 amino acids. Germline V gene sequence: CDR1 GTSNPN, CDR2 SVGIG (reference sequence). This specimen consisted of peripheral blood, obtained from a patient treated with photon-based radiotherapy. The receptor was derived from a woman between 40 and 55 years old with cholangiocarcinoma. The rearrangement links TRBV30 to TRBJ1-1; D is undetermined. The CDR3 bases are TGTGCCTGGAGTGTTCCGGACGTGAACACTGAAGCTTTCTTT. Protein sequence: CAWSVPDVNTEAFF.